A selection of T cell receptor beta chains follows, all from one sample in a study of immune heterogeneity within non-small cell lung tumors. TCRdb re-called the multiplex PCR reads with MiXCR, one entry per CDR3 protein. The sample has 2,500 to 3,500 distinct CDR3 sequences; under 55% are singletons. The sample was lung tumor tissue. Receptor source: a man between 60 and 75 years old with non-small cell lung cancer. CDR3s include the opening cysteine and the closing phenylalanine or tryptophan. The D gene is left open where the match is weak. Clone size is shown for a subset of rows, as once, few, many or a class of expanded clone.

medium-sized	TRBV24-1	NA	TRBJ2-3	TGTGCCACCAGTGAAAGTGGCAATACGCAGTATTTT	CATSESGNTQYF
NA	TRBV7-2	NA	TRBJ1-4	TGTGCCAGCAGCTCAGCTAGGGGGGCCGGGAAACTGTTTTTT	CASSSARGAGKLFF
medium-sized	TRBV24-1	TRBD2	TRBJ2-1	TGTGCCACCAGTCGGGGAGGGCTAGCGGCTGATCCCGAACAGGAGCAGTTCTTC	CATSRGGLAADPEQEQFF
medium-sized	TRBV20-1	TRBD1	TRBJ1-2	TGCAGTGCAGGGACAGTTAACTATGGCTACACCTTC	CSAGTVNYGYTF
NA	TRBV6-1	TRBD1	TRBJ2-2	TGTGCCAGCAGCACGGGGACAGGGGGCTTCGGGGAGCTGTTTTTT	CASSTGTGGFGELFF
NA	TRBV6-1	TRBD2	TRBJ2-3	TGTGCCAGCACTCAACTAGCGGTTAGCACAGATACGCAGTATTTT	CASTQLAVSTDTQYF
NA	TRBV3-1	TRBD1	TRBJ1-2	TGTGCCAGCAGCCAAGATCCTCAGGGGGCGCAGGTCTACACCTTC	CASSQDPQGAQVYTF
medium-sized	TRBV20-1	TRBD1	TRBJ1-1	TGCAGTGGTGGGACAGGGAACACTGAAGCTTTCTTT	CSGGTGNTEAFF
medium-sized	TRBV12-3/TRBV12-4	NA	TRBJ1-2	TGTGCCAGCAGTTTAGACGGAAACTATGGCTACACCTTC	CASSLDGNYGYTF
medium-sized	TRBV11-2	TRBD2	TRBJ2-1	TGTGCCAGCAGCTTAGCGGGACTATCCTACAATGAGCAGTTCTTC	CASSLAGLSYNEQFF
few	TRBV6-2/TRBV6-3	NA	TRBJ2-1	TGTGCCAGCAGTTCAAGTCCAGCCCGCGAGCAGTTCTTC	CASSSSPAREQFF
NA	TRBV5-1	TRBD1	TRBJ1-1	TGCGCCAGCAGCGTTACAGGGGGAGGCATGAACACTGAAGCTTTCTTT	CASSVTGGGMNTEAFF
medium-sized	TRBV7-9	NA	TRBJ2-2	TGTGCCAGCAGTCCCATGGGGGGAGCCTCCCCGGGGGAGCTGTTTTTT	CASSPMGGASPGELFF
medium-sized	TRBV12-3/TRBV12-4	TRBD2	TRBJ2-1	TGTGCCAGCAGTACGTATAGCGGGGTCTCCTACAATGAGCAGTTCTTC	CASSTYSGVSYNEQFF
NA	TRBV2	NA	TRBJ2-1	TGTGCCAGCAGTCCAGAGACCTACAATGAGCAGTTCTTC	CASSPETYNEQFF
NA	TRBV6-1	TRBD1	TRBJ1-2	TGTGCCAGCAGTGAGTATACAGGGGAAGGCTACACCTTC	CASSEYTGEGYTF
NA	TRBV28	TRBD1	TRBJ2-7	TGTGCCAGCAGAAGGCGACAGGGCTCCTACGAGCAGTACTTC	CASRRRQGSYEQYF
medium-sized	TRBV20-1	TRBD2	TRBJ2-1	TGCAGCTTCCTGACTAGCGGGAAGGGCGATGAGCAGTTCTTC	CSFLTSGKGDEQFF
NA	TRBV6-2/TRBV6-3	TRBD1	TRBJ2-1	TGTGCCAGCAGGGTTTCACAGGGGGCCCCCTGGAATGAGCAGTTCTTC	CASRVSQGAPWNEQFF
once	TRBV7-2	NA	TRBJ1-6	TGTGCCAGCAGCTTAGGGCAGATTGTCTCCTATAATTCACCCCTCCACTTT	CASSLGQIVSYNSPLHF
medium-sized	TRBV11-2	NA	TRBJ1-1	TGTGCCAGCAGCATAAAAGAGCGGACTGAAGCTTTCTTT	CASSIKERTEAFF
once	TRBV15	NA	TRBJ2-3	TGTGCCACCAGCAGAGTTGTGGGAGATACGCAGTATTTT	CATSRVVGDTQYF
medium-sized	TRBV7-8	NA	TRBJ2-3	TGTGCCAGCAGCCTTGGGACGGACAGCACAGATACGCAGTATTTT	CASSLGTDSTDTQYF